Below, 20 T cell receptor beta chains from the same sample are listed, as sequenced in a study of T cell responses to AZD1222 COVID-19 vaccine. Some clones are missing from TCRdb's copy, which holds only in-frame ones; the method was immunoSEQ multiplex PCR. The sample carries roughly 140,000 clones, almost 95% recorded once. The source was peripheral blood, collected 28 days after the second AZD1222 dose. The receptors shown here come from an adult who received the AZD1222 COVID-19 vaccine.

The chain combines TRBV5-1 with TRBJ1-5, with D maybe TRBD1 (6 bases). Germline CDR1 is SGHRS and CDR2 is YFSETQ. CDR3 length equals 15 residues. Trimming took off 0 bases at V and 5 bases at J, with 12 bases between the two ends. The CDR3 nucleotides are TGCGCCAGCAGCTTGGATGGCAGGGGCTATCAGCCCCAGCATTTT. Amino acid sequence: CASSLDGRGYQPQHF.

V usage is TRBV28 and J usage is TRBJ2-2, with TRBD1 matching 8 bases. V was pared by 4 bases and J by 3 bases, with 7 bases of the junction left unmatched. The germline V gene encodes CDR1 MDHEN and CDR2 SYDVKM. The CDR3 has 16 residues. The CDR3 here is CASSSPLDRDTGELFF. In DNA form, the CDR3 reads TGTGCCAGCAGTTCCCCACTGGACAGGGACACCGGGGAGCTGTTTTTT.

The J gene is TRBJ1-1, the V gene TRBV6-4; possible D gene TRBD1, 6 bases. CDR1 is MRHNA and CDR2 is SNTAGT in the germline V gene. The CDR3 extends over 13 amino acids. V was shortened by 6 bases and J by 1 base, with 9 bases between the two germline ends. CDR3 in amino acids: CASSRGANTEAFF. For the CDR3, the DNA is TGTGCCAGCAGCCGGGGGGCGAACACTGAAGCTTTCTTT.

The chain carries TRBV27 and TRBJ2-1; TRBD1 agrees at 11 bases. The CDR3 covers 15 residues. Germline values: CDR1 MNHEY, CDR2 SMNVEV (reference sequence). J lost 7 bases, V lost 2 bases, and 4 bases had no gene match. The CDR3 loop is CASSLGQGARNEQFF. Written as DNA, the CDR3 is TGTGCCAGCAGTTTAGGACAGGGGGCGCGAAATGAGCAGTTCTTC.

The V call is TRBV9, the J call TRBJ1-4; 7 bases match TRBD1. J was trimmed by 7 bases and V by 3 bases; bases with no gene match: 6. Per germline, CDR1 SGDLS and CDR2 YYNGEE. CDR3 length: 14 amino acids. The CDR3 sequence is CASSAGTAIEKLFF. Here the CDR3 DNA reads TGTGCCAGCAGCGCGGGGACAGCGATTGAAAAACTGTTTTTT.

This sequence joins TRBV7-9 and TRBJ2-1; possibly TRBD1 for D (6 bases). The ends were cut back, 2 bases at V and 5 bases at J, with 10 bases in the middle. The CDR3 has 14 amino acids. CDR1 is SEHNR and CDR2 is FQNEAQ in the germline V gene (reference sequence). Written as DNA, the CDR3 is TGTGCCAGCAGCTTATATACAGGGAACAATGAGCAGTTCTTC. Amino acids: CASSLYTGNNEQFF.

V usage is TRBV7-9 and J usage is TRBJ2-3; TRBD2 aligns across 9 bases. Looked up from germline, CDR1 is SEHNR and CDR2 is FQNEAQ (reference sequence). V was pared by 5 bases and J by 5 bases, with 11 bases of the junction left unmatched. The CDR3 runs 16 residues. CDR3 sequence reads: CASSPPAGGGRDTQYF. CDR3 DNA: TGTGCCAGCAGCCCGCCAGCGGGAGGTGGGAGAGATACGCAGTATTTT. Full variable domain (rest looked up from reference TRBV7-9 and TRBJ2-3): DTGVSQNPRHKITKRGQNVTFRCDPISEHNRLYWYRQTLGQGPEFLTYFQNEAQLEKSRLLSDRFSAERPKGSFSTLEIQRTEQGDSAMYLCASSPPAGGGRDTQYFGPGTRLTVL.

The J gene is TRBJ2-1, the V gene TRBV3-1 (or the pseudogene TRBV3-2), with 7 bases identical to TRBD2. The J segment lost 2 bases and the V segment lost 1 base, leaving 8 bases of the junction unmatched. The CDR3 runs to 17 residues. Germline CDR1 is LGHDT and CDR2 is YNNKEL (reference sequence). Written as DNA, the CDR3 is TGTGCCAGCAGCCAAGTGGGGATAGGACTAGCCTACAATGAGCAGTTCTTC. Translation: CASSQVGIGLAYNEQFF.

The CDR3 loop reads CASSPRDRGYSNQPQHF. The CDR3 DNA reads as TGTGCCAGCTCACCCCGGGACAGGGGTTATAGCAATCAGCCCCAGCATTTT. This chain joins TRBV18 and TRBJ1-5; 10 positions match TRBD1. Germline V gene lookup returns CDR1 KGHSH and CDR2 LQKENI. This CDR3 has 17 amino acids. With V trimmed by 3 bases and J by 0 bases, 5 bases remained unmatched. The full variable domain, with the rest looked up from reference TRBV18 and TRBJ1-5, is NAGVMQNPRHLVRRRGQEARLRCSPMKGHSHVYWYRQLPEEGLKFMVYLQKENIIDESGMPKERFSAEFPKEGPSILRIQQVVRGDSAAYFCASSPRDRGYSNQPQHFGDGTRLSIL.

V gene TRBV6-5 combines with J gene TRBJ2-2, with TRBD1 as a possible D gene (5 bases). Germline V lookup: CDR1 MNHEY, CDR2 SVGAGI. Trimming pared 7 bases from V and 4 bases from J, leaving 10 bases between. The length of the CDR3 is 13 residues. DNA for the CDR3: TGTGCCAGCACTACAGACAGCACCGGGGAGCTGTTTTTT. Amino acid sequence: CASTTDSTGELFF.

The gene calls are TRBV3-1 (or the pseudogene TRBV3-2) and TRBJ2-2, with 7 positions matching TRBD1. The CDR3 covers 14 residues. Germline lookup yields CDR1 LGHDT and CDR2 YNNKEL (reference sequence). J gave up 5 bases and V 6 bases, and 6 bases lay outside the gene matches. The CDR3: CASRQGTRTGELFF. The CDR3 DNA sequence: TGTGCCAGCAGACAGGGGACGAGGACCGGGGAGCTGTTTTTT.

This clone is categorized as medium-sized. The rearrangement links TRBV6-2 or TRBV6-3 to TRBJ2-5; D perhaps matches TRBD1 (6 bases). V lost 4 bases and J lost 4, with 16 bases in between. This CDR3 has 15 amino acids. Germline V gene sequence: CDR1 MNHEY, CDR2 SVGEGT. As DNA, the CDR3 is TGTGCCAGCAGTTCGGGACAACCGCCGAGAGAGACCCAGTACTTC. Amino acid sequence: CASSSGQPPRETQYF.

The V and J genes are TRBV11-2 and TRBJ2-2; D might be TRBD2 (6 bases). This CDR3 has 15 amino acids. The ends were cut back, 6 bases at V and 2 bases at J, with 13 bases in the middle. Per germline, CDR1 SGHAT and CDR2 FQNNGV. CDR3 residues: CASRGSGSNTGELFF. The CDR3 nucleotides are TGTGCCAGCAGGGGATCCGGGAGTAACACCGGGGAGCTGTTTTTT. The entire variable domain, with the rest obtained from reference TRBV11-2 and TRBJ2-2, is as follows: EAGVAQSPRYKIIEKRQSVAFWCNPISGHATLYWYQQILGQGPKLLIQFQNNGVVDDSQLPKDRFSAERLKGVDSTLKIQPAKLEDSAVYLCASRGSGSNTGELFFGEGSRLTVL.

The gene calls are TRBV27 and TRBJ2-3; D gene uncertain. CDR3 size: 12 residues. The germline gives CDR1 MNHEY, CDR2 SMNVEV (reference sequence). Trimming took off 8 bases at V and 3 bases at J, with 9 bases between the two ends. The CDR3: CASYRNTDTQYF. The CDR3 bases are TGTGCCAGCTACCGAAATACAGATACGCAGTATTTT.

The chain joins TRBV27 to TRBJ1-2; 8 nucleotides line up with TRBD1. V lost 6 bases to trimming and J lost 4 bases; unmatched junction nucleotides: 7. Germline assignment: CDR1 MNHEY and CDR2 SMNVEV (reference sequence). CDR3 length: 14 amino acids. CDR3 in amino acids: CASRQRTGTYGYTF. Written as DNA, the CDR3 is TGTGCCAGCAGACAGAGGACAGGGACCTATGGCTACACCTTC.

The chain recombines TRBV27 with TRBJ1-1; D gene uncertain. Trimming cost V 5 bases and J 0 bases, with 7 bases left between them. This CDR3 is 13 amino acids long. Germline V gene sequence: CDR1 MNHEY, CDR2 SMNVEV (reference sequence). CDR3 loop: CASSPGLNTEAFF. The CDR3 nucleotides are TGTGCCAGCAGTCCAGGCCTGAACACTGAAGCTTTCTTT.

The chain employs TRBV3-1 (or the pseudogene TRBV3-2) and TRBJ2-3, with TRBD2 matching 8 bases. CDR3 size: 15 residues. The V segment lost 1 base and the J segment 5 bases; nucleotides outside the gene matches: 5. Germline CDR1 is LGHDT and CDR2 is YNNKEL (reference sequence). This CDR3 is CASSQAGTSLDTQYF. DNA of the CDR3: TGTGCCAGCAGCCAAGCCGGGACTAGTTTAGATACGCAGTATTTT.

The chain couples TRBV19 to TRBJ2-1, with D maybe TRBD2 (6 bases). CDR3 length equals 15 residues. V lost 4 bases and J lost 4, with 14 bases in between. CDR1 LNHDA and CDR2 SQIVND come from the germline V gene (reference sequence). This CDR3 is CASSKIAAWYNEQFF. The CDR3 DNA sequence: TGTGCCAGTAGTAAGATAGCGGCCTGGTACAATGAGCAGTTCTTC. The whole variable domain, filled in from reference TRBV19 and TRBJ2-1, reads DGGITQSPKYLFRKEGQNVTLSCEQNLNHDAMYWYRQDPGQGLRLIYYSQIVNDFQKGDIAEGYSVSREKKESFPLTVTSAQKNPTAFYLCASSKIAAWYNEQFFGPGTRLTVL.

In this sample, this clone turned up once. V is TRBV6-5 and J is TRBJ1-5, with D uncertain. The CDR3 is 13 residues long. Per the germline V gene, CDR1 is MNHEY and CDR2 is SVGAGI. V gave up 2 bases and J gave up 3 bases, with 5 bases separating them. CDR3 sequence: CASSYGLNQPQHF. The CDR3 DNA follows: TGTGCCAGCAGTTACGGTCTCAATCAGCCCCAGCATTTT.

For the CDR3, the DNA is TGCGCCAGCAGCCCTAGTCCAGATACGCAGTATTTT. Its protein is CASSPSPDTQYF. This rearrangement joins TRBV5-1 to TRBJ2-3; D gene unclear. The CDR3 totals 12 residues. Trimming shortened V by 4 bases and J by 4 bases, and 7 bases separated the two germline ends. CDR1 and CDR2 (germline): SGHRS, YFSETQ. Combining the CDR3 with reference TRBV5-1 and TRBJ2-3 gives the whole variable domain KAGVTQTPRYLIKTRGQQVTLSCSPISGHRSVSWYQQTPGQGLQFLFEYFSETQRNKGNFPGRFSGRQFSNSRSEMNVSTLELGDSALYLCASSPSPDTQYFGPGTRLTVL.